These 27 T cell receptor beta chains share one sample of origin, sequenced in a study of cytomegalovirus exposure and HLA in healthy donors (dated by TCRdb to between 2016 and 2019). The library was produced with the immunoSEQ multiplex PCR assay. Sourced from immuneACCESS, this table was stored by TCRdb with only in-frame sequences that have V and J called. A share of the clones is absent; for the studies checked, an unresolved V gene accounts for under half, and the remainder has no known explanation. The sample yields about 140,000 clones; approximately 87% were counted once. Roughly 3% of the sample is in the top ten clones. Sequences were obtained from PBMCs. These receptors were taken from a man aged 18 to 29 in good health and CMV-seronegative.

Only one count was recorded for this clone. This chain uses TRBV15 with TRBJ1-1; D remains unclear. CDR3 size: 12 residues. V gave up 4 bases and J gave up 6 bases, with 9 bases separating them. Germline CDR1 is LNHNV and CDR2 is YYDKDF (reference sequence). The CDR3: CATSTMAAEAFF. CDR3 nucleotides: TGTGCCACCAGCACGATGGCTGCTGAAGCTTTCTTT.

The J gene is TRBJ1-1, the V gene TRBV6-6; D not resolved. Germline V gives CDR1 MNHNY, CDR2 SVGAGI (reference sequence). This CDR3 is built from 14 residues. Trimming removed 6 bases at V and 1 base at J, with 12 bases between. Written as DNA, the CDR3 is TGTGCCAGCAGCCTCAGTACCCAGAACACTGAAGCTTTCTTT. This sequence encodes CASSLSTQNTEAFF.

This clone was detected once. The chain uses TRBV14 and TRBJ1-2; D is perhaps TRBD1 (5 bases). Trimming took off 0 bases at V and 4 bases at J, with 12 bases between the two ends. This CDR3 comprises 15 residues. Germline CDR1 SGHDN, CDR2 FVKESK. The CDR3 DNA follows: TGTGCCAGCAGCCAAGACATCGGGGGATCCTATGGCTACACCTTC. Translated, it gives CASSQDIGGSYGYTF.

J is TRBJ2-7 and V is TRBV7-2, with 9 bases that match TRBD1. The CDR3 covers 16 residues. In germline, CDR1 is SGHTA, CDR2 FQGNSA. V shed 1 base, J shed 3 bases, and the junction held 7 bases outside the gene matches. As DNA, the CDR3 is TGTGCCAGCAGCTTAGATTCCGGGACAGGGTACTACGAGCAGTACTTC. It codes for CASSLDSGTGYYEQYF.

The CDR3 nucleotides read TGCGCCAGCAGCTTGGCGGCGGGAAGTGTGGATACGCAGTATTTT. Protein: CASSLAAGSVDTQYF. V usage is TRBV5-1 and J usage is TRBJ2-3, with D possibly being TRBD2 (6 bases). The CDR3 is 15 amino acids. The germline V gene has CDR1 SGHRS and CDR2 YFSETQ. V lost 0 bases and J 6 bases, leaving 14 bases between the germline ends.

The chain links TRBV9 to TRBJ2-7; 7 positions agree with TRBD2. V gave up 3 bases and J gave up 3 bases; unmatched junction bases: 6. Germline V gene lookup returns CDR1 SGDLS and CDR2 YYNGEE. There are 14 residues in the CDR3. The CDR3 loop is CASSEGTTNYEQYF. The CDR3 DNA reads as TGTGCCAGCAGCGAGGGGACTACCAACTACGAGCAGTACTTC.

The rearrangement links TRBV18 to TRBJ1-1; unclear D gene. The germline V gene encodes CDR1 KGHSH and CDR2 LQKENI. The ends were cut back, 2 bases at V and 0 bases at J, with 16 bases in the middle. The CDR3 consists of 17 residues. This CDR3 is CASSPAAVQIMNTEAFF. CDR3 sequence (DNA): TGTGCCAGCTCACCAGCAGCGGTCCAGATCATGAACACTGAAGCTTTCTTT.

The V gene is TRBV6-1, the J gene TRBJ2-5, with D perhaps TRBD1 (5 bases). The CDR3 contains 14 residues. Per the germline V gene, CDR1 is MNHNS and CDR2 is SASEGT. V gave up 4 bases and J gave up 1 base, with 10 bases separating them. Here the CDR3 reads CASSVTATQETQYF. The CDR3 DNA is TGTGCCAGCAGTGTGACAGCAACCCAAGAGACCCAGTACTTC.

The J gene is TRBJ2-3, the V gene TRBV7-9; 14 nucleotides line up with TRBD2. This CDR3 is built from 17 residues. Germline V gene sequence: CDR1 SEHNR, CDR2 FQNEAQ (reference sequence). The junction had 8 bases not matched to a gene; V was cut back by 5 bases and J by 4 bases. Written as DNA, the CDR3 is TGTGCCAGCAGCGAAGGGACTAGCGGGAGTTTGCCAGATACGCAGTATTTT. This translates into CASSEGTSGSLPDTQYF.

This clone has just one count. This chain uses TRBV6-1 with TRBJ2-7; D is ambiguous. Trimming stripped 2 bases from V and 2 bases from J, with 7 bases between. In germline, CDR1 is MNHNS, CDR2 SASEGT. The CDR3 extends over 13 amino acids. The CDR3 region has the DNA TGTGCCAGCAGTGAACCGGGTACCTACGAGCAGTACTTC. As protein: CASSEPGTYEQYF.

The V and J genes are TRBV11-2 and TRBJ2-7; 8 bases are a match to TRBD1. V was pared by 4 bases and J by 4 bases, with 9 bases of the junction left unmatched. Germline values: CDR1 SGHAT, CDR2 FQNNGV. This CDR3 comprises 15 residues. The CDR3 loop is CASSYLLDRAYEQYF. In nucleotides, the CDR3 is TGTGCCAGCAGCTATCTTCTGGACAGGGCGTACGAGCAGTACTTC.

The rearrangement links TRBV30 to TRBJ2-2; no reliable D call. The CDR3 consists of 15 residues. V dropped 2 bases and J dropped 7 bases, with 17 bases sitting between them. Germline V gene sequence: CDR1 GTSNPN, CDR2 SVGIG (reference sequence). Written as DNA, the CDR3 is TGTGCCTGGAGTCCCCAAAATACGGCGGTCGGGGAGCTGTTTTTT. It yields the protein CAWSPQNTAVGELFF.

The chain links TRBV13 to TRBJ2-2; D possibly corresponds to TRBD1 (5 bases). The CDR3 runs 14 residues. Trimming stripped 6 bases from V and 1 base from J, with 9 bases between. Looked up from germline, CDR1 is PRHDT and CDR2 is FYEKMQ (reference sequence). Here the CDR3 reads CASRGTGNTGELFF. DNA of the CDR3: TGTGCCAGCAGGGGCACAGGGAACACCGGGGAGCTGTTTTTT.

The chain has TRBV27 and TRBJ2-7; 9 nucleotides align to TRBD1. V lost 2 bases and J lost 2; bases outside the gene matches: 4. CDR1 and CDR2 (germline): MNHEY, SMNVEV (reference sequence). This CDR3 has 15 amino acids. CDR3 residues: CASSLLWDRAYEQYF. In DNA form, the CDR3 reads TGTGCCAGCAGTTTACTATGGGACAGGGCCTACGAGCAGTACTTC.

This clone was counted once. The chain combines TRBV7-2 with TRBJ2-3; 7 nucleotides align to TRBD1. The CDR3 is made up of 15 amino acids. Trimming cost V 1 base and J 6 bases; bases outside gene matches: 7. The V gene's germline CDR1 is SGHTA and CDR2 FQGNSA. CDR3 sequence: CASSLGALTGDTQYF. In DNA, the CDR3 is TGTGCCAGCAGCTTAGGAGCACTGACAGGGGATACGCAGTATTTT. Supplemented by reference TRBV7-2 and TRBJ2-3, the full variable domain reads GAGVSQSPSNKVTEKGKDVELRCDPISGHTALYWYRQSLGQGLEFLIYFQGNSAPDKSGLPSDRFSAERTGGSVSTLTIQRTQQEDSAVYLCASSLGALTGDTQYFGPGTRLTVL.

V is TRBV6-5 and J is TRBJ1-5, with D uncertain. This CDR3 spans 14 amino acids. Germline CDR1 is MNHEY and CDR2 is SVGAGI. The V end lost 6 bases, the J end lost 0 bases, and 9 bases lay between the germline ends. The CDR3 DNA reads as TGTGCCAGCAGACAGACACTTAGCAATCAGCCCCAGCATTTT. Protein: CASRQTLSNQPQHF.

The chain carries TRBV7-2 and TRBJ1-1; 10 bases fit TRBD1. Losses at the gene ends were 5 bases for V and 12 bases for J; bases not matched to a gene: 6. The CDR3 is made up of 12 amino acids. Germline lookup yields CDR1 SGHTA and CDR2 FQGNSA. The CDR3 nucleotides are TGTGCCAGCAGCGCAAGACAGGGGGCGACTTTCTTT. Amino acid sequence: CASSARQGATFF. The whole variable domain, filled in from reference TRBV7-2 and TRBJ1-1, reads GAGVSQSPSNKVTEKGKDVELRCDPISGHTALYWYRQSLGQGLEFLIYFQGNSAPDKSGLPSDRFSAERTGGSVSTLTIQRTQQEDSAVYLCASSARQGATFFGQGTRLTVV.

The rearrangement links TRBV5-1 to TRBJ2-3; tentative D call: TRBD1 (6 bases). This CDR3 region has 14 residues. V lost 4 bases, J lost 4 bases, and 13 bases lay in between. CDR1 is SGHRS, CDR2 YFSETQ, per germline. The CDR3 coding sequence is TGCGCCAGCAGCGGGACACTAGAGGCAGATACGCAGTATTTT. It specifies CASSGTLEADTQYF.

This chain joins TRBV5-6 and TRBJ2-3; 10 bases match TRBD2. The CDR3 sequence is 16 residues long. The V segment lost 0 bases and the J segment 5 bases; nucleotides outside the gene matches: 6. Germline values: CDR1 SGHDT, CDR2 YYEEEE. The CDR3 DNA reads TGTGCCAGCAGCTTGGGACTAGCGGGCATGGGAGATACGCAGTATTTT. Translated, it gives CASSLGLAGMGDTQYF.

The chain links TRBV2 to TRBJ2-1; D possibly corresponds to TRBD1 (6 bases). V lost 10 bases, J lost 8 bases, and 18 bases lay in between. This CDR3 has 13 amino acids. Germline CDR1 is SNHLY and CDR2 is FYNNEI. The CDR3 spells CAIPLGRGDEQFF. The CDR3 coding sequence is TGTGCCATCCCCCTAGGCAGGGGAGATGAGCAGTTCTTC.

The rearrangement uses TRBV11-2 and TRBJ2-7; 7 bases fit TRBD1. This CDR3 is built from 15 residues. V was clipped by 3 bases and J by 0 bases; unmatched bases: 5. Germline CDR1 reads SGHAT; CDR2 reads FQNNGV. The CDR3 loop reads CASSFRQGDSYEQYF. CDR3 bases: TGTGCCAGCAGCTTTCGACAGGGAGACTCCTACGAGCAGTACTTC.

V gene TRBV2 combines with J gene TRBJ2-1; 11 bases fit TRBD2. The CDR3 runs to 15 residues. The V gene end was trimmed by 6 bases and the J gene end by 4 bases; junction bases not matched to a gene: 5. The germline CDR1 and CDR2 sequences are SNHLY and FYNNEI. The CDR3 reads CASSGTSGGYNEQFF. Here the CDR3 DNA reads TGTGCCAGCAGCGGAACTAGCGGGGGATACAATGAGCAGTTCTTC. The full variable domain, completed using reference TRBV2 and TRBJ2-1, is EPEVTQTPSHQVTQMGQEVILRCVPISNHLYFYWYRQILGQKVEFLVSFYNNEISEKSEIFDDQFSVERPDGSNFTLKIRSTKLEDSAMYFCASSGTSGGYNEQFFGPGTRLTVL.

The chain recombines TRBV27 with TRBJ2-7; 9 nucleotides agree with TRBD1. From germline, CDR1 is MNHEY and CDR2 SMNVEV (reference sequence). V shed 6 bases, J shed 1 base, and the junction held 4 bases outside the gene matches. The CDR3 totals 14 residues. Written as DNA, the CDR3 is TGTGCCAGCAGCCTCGGGACAGGGTCCTACGAGCAGTACTTC. Its protein is CASSLGTGSYEQYF.

The chain employs TRBV27 and TRBJ1-6; 7 nucleotides match TRBD1. The CDR3 length is 16 residues. In germline, CDR1 is MNHEY, CDR2 SMNVEV (reference sequence). The trim removed 5 bases at V and 9 bases at J, leaving 13 bases unmatched. DNA of the CDR3: TGTGCCAGCAGTCCCCGACAGGGAGAATTGGGTTCACCCCTCCACTTT. It encodes CASSPRQGELGSPLHF.

This rearrangement joins TRBV18 to TRBJ1-1; perhaps TRBD1 as D (6 bases). Germline CDR1 is KGHSH and CDR2 is LQKENI. CDR3 length: 14 amino acids. V gave up 4 bases and J gave up 7 bases, with 16 bases separating them. CDR3 sequence reads: CASSRPTGWVEAFF. In DNA, the CDR3 is TGTGCCAGCTCACGTCCTACAGGGTGGGTTGAAGCTTTCTTT.

V usage is TRBV5-1 and J usage is TRBJ2-2, with TRBD1 matching over 9 bases. The V gene end was trimmed by 0 bases and the J gene end by 4 bases; junction bases not matched to a gene: 1. Germline CDR1 and CDR2: SGHRS and YFSETQ. This CDR3 has 15 residues. The CDR3 sequence: CASSLGDRVTGELFF. The CDR3 DNA is TGCGCCAGCAGCTTGGGGGACAGGGTCACCGGGGAGCTGTTTTTT.

The gene calls are TRBV5-1 and TRBJ2-7, with 8 positions matching TRBD1. In germline, CDR1 is SGHRS, CDR2 YFSETQ. The V and J ends lost 4 bases and 5 bases, in that order; junction bases with no gene match: 2. The CDR3 length is 12 residues. The CDR3 region has the DNA TGCGCCAGCAGCCTGACAGGGGACGAGCAGTACTTC. Translated, it gives CASSLTGDEQYF.